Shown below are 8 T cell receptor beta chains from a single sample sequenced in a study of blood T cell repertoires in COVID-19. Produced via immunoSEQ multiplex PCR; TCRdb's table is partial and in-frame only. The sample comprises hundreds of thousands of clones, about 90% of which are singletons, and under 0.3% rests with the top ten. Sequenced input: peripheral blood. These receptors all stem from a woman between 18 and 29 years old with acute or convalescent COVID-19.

The CDR3 DNA reads TGTGCCAGCGCGCGGGGAAACACCATATATTTT. Amino acid sequence: CASARGNTIYF. The chain combines TRBV9 with TRBJ1-3, with D unresolved. The CDR3 has 11 amino acids. Germline lookup yields CDR1 SGDLS and CDR2 YYNGEE. Between the trimmed V and J ends, which lost 7 bases and 4 bases, there was a span of 6 bases.

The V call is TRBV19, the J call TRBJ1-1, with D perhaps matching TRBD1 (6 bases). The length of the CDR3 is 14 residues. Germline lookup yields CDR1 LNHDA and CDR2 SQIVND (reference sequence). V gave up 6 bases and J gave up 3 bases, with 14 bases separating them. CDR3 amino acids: CASSPGTRDTEAFF. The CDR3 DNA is TGTGCCAGTAGCCCCGGGACAAGAGACACTGAAGCTTTCTTT.

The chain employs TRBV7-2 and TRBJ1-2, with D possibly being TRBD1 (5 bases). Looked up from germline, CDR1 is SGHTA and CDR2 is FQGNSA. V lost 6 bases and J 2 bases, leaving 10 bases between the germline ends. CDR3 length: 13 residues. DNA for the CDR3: TGTGCCAGCAGTCGCAGGGAAAACTATGGCTACACCTTC. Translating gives CASSRRENYGYTF.

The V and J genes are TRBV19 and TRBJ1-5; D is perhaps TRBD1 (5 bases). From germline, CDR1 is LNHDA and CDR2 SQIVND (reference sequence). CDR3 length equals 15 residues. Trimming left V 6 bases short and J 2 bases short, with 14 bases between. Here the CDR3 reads CASSGTGKGNQPQHF. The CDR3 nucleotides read TGTGCCAGTAGCGGAACAGGTAAGGGCAATCAGCCCCAGCATTTT.

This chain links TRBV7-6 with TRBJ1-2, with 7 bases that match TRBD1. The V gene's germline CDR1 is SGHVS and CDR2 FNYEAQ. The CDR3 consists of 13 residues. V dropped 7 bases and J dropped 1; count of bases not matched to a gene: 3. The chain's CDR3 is CASTRGLNYGYTF. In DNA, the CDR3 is TGTGCCAGCACGAGGGGGCTTAACTATGGCTACACCTTC.

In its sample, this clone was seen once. CDR3 in DNA: TGCGCCAGCATTGGGCCGGGGGGGAAAAATGAGCAGTTCTTC. Its translation is CASIGPGGKNEQFF. The chain has TRBV5-1 and TRBJ2-1; 8 bases map to TRBD2. CDR3 length: 14 amino acids. The germline V gene encodes CDR1 SGHRS and CDR2 YFSETQ. Unmatched junction bases numbered 9, after V lost 6 bases and J lost 7 bases.

DNA of the CDR3: TGTGCCAGTAGTATAAGCGGGGGGGCGGCAGATACGCAGTATTTT. Amino acids: CASSISGGAADTQYF. This chain links TRBV19 with TRBJ2-3; TRBD2 matches 10 bases. In germline, CDR1 is LNHDA, CDR2 SQIVND (reference sequence). The CDR3 loop spans 15 amino acids. Trimming removed 2 bases from V and 4 bases from J; junction bases left unmatched: 3.

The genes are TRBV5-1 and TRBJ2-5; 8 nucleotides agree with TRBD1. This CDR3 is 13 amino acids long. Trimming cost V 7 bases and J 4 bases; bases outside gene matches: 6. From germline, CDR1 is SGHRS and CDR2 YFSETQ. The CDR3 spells CASQTGGRETQYF. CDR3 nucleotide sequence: TGCGCCAGCCAAACAGGGGGTCGAGAGACCCAGTACTTC.